This is a list of T cell receptor beta chains from one sample in a study of response to subunit inactivated influenza vaccine. TCRdb re-derived calls from the RT-PCR reads in MiXCR, one entry per CDR3 protein. The profile shows about 520,000 distinct CDR3 sequences, roughly 9.8% of them singletons. Material: PBMCs from blood, obtained more than 35 days after vaccination. All receptors derive from a man in his fifties who received an inactivated influenza vaccine. Both conserved end residues are part of each CDR3. Fields, in order: clone size, D gene, V gene, J gene, CDR3 DNA, CDR3 protein. The D gene is left open where the match is weak. Some rows have no size entry. The others give once, few or many, or a class for an expanded clone.

>.|.|TRBV7-9|TRBJ1-4
TGTGCCAGCAGCTTAGCCGGGACGGCGGAAAAACTGTTTTTT
CASSLAGTAEKLFF
>many|.|TRBV15|TRBJ1-5
TGTGCCACCAGCAGAGATCCCTACAGTAATCAGCCCCAGCATTTT
CATSRDPYSNQPQHF
>few|TRBD2|TRBV10-3|TRBJ2-1
TGTGCCATCAGTGGGGTCGCTAGCGGGAGGGCCGCGGAGGAGCAGTTCTTC
CAISGVASGRAAEEQFF
>many|.|TRBV12-3/TRBV12-4|TRBJ2-5
TGTGCCAGCAGTTTAAAAGTGCAGGAGACCCAGTACTTC
CASSLKVQETQYF
>few|.|TRBV5-4|TRBJ2-2
TGTGCCAGCAGCCCCTACCGACAGTTCACCGGGGAGCTGTTTTTT
CASSPYRQFTGELFF
>few|.|TRBV7-2|TRBJ2-3
TGTGCCAGCAGCTTCGGGGTAGCCTTAACAGATACGCAGTATTTT
CASSFGVALTDTQYF
>.|.|TRBV20-1|TRBJ2-7
TGCAGTGCGGACGGACGGTACTACGAGCAGTACTTC
CSADGRYYEQYF
>few|.|TRBV19|TRBJ1-5
TGTGCCAGTAGTATCCGGGATCAGCCCCAGCATTTT
CASSIRDQPQHF
>.|.|TRBV11-1|TRBJ2-5
TGTGCCAGCAGCCGCGGACCCAGCCAAGAGACCCAGTACTTC
CASSRGPSQETQYF
>few|TRBD1|TRBV4-3|TRBJ2-5
TGCGCCAGCAGCCAAGACAGGGGGAGTGAGACCCAGTACTTC
CASSQDRGSETQYF
>.|TRBD2|TRBV25-1|TRBJ2-4
TGTGCCAGCAGTGTATCAACTAGCGGGAGGGACAAAAACATTCAGTACTTC
CASSVSTSGRDKNIQYF
>few|.|TRBV7-9|TRBJ1-6
TGTGCCAGCAGAGCCACCTCCTATAATTCACCCCTCCACTTT
CASRATSYNSPLHF
>few|.|TRBV7-9|TRBJ1-3
TGTGCCAGCAGCTTCCTGAGCCCGAGGACGGGTGACACCATATATTTT
CASSFLSPRTGDTIYF
>.|TRBD1|TRBV20-1|TRBJ2-7
TGCAGTGCTAGGCCCAGGGGGAAGTACGAGCAGTACTTC
CSARPRGKYEQYF
>few|.|TRBV20-1|TRBJ1-1
TGCAGTGCTACCGGACACCTGAACACTGAAGCTTTCTTT
CSATGHLNTEAFF
>.|.|TRBV20-1|TRBJ2-6
TGCAGTGCTACAGACAGCTCTGGGGCCAACGTCCTGACTTTC
CSATDSSGANVLTF
>.|.|TRBV11-2|TRBJ2-5
TGTGCCAGCAGCTTATCAGCGAACCAAGAGACCCAGTACTTC
CASSLSANQETQYF
>few|TRBD2|TRBV7-9|TRBJ2-7
TGTGCCAGCAGCTTAGGGACGGGAGGGCCTCGCGAGCAGTACTTC
CASSLGTGGPREQYF
>.|TRBD1|TRBV20-1|TRBJ2-7
TGCAGTGCTAGAGATCTGGCCCCAGGGGGCGCATACGAGCAGTACTTC
CSARDLAPGGAYEQYF
>.|TRBD1|TRBV6-1|TRBJ2-1
TGTGCCAGCAGTGAATGGGACAGAAGTTACAATGAGCAGTTCTTC
CASSEWDRSYNEQFF
>few|.|TRBV7-9|TRBJ1-1
TGTGCCAGCAGCAAAGCATCATCGAGCGGTACTGAAGCTTTCTTT
CASSKASSSGTEAFF
>.|TRBD2|TRBV20-1|TRBJ2-1
TGCAGTGCACGACTCACTAGCGGGGGAGCCCTGGGCTGGCAGTTCTTC
CSARLTSGGALGWQFF